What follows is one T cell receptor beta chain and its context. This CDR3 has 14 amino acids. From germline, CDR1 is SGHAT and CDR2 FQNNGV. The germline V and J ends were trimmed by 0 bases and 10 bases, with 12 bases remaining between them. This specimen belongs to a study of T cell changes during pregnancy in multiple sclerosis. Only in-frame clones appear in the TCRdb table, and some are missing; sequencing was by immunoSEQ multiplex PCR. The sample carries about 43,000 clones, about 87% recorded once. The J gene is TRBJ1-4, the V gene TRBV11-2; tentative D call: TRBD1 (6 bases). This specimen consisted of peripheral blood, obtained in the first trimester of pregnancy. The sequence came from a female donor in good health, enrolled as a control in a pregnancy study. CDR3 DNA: TGTGCCAGCAGCTTAGAGGGGGCGGGGGGAAAACTGTTTTTT. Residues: CASSLEGAGGKLFF. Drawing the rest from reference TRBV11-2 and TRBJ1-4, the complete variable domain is EAGVAQSPRYKIIEKRQSVAFWCNPISGHATLYWYQQILGQGPKLLIQFQNNGVVDDSQLPKDRFSAERLKGVDSTLKIQPAKLEDSAVYLCASSLEGAGGKLFFGSGTQLSVL.